Sequencing of this T cell receptor (beta chain) was carried out in a study of blood T cell repertoires in COVID-19. Study details: Researchers got acute and convalescent COVID-19 samples from the United States, Italy and Spain.

Here immunoSEQ multiplex PCR was the method, and the copy in TCRdb shows in-frame clones only, minus some. The sample holds around 180,000 clones; approximately 80% are singletons and the top ten take 1.5% to 1.7%. The CDR3 consists of 17 residues. Per germline, CDR1 MNHEY and CDR2 SVGEGT. V was clipped by 1 base and J by 9 bases, with 25 bases between them. This receptor was identified in a human donor in a cohort sampled during active COVID-19. The chain uses TRBV6-2 or TRBV6-3 and TRBJ2-7, with D maybe TRBD2 (6 bases). The sample taken for sequencing was peripheral blood. CDR3 protein: CASSYWFAGTPSSGQYF. The CDR3 DNA is TGTGCCAGCAGTTACTGGTTCGCCGGGACTCCCTCGTCGGGGCAGTACTTC.